The text below deals with one T cell receptor (beta chain). This record comes from a study of blood T cell repertoires in COVID-19. Study summary: T cells, B-cell-depleted T cells, or PBMCs supplied cDNA or gDNA.

Original methodology: By means of reference gene primer amplification, nucleated cell counts were estimated. Measured with immunoSEQ multiplex PCR; TCRdb has only the in-frame clones, and not every one. For V, J and clone size, that table is used; D and trimming come from the DNA. The data contain about 250,000 clones, around 83% of them singletons. Germline CDR1 reads SEHNR; CDR2 reads FQNEAQ (reference sequence). V was shortened by 5 bases and J by 5 bases, with 4 bases between the two germline ends. CDR3 size: 11 residues. The TCR originated in a man aged 40-49 years with active or convalescent COVID-19. This chain uses TRBV7-9 with TRBJ2-1; D gene unclear. The material sequenced was peripheral blood. This CDR3 reads CASSTNNEQFF. In DNA form, the CDR3 reads TGTGCCAGCAGCACAAACAATGAGCAGTTCTTC.